A single sample gave rise to the 5 T cell receptor beta chains below, sequenced in a study of blood T cell repertoires in COVID-19. Generated by immunoSEQ multiplex PCR, the TCRdb table keeps only in-frame clones and is missing some. Seen here are about 210,000 clones, around 80% observed once, and the top ten hold approximately 4.6%. Sequenced: PBMCs or T cells enriched from blood (not recorded which). The source of these receptors is a man aged 25 to 45 with acute COVID-19.

The chain has TRBV5-4 and TRBJ2-3, with a tentative D call TRBD2 (5 bases). The CDR3 extends over 14 amino acids. The germline gives CDR1 SGHNT, CDR2 YYREEE (reference sequence). Trimming took off 6 bases at V and 3 bases at J, with 14 bases between the two ends. In DNA, the CDR3 is TGTGCCAGCAAACGTGTTGGGGAGACAGATACGCAGTATTTT. Its protein product is CASKRVGETDTQYF.

The chain couples TRBV2 to TRBJ1-1; 9 nucleotides align to TRBD1. The CDR3 has 15 residues. V gave up 7 bases and J gave up 2 bases; unmatched junction bases: 8. Germline V gives CDR1 SNHLY, CDR2 FYNNEI. The DNA of the CDR3 is TGTGCCAGCATTAAACAGGGGGCTAAAAACACTGAAGCTTTCTTT. It translates to CASIKQGAKNTEAFF. The whole variable domain, remainder taken from reference TRBV2 and TRBJ1-1, is EPEVTQTPSHQVTQMGQEVILRCVPISNHLYFYWYRQILGQKVEFLVSFYNNEISEKSEIFDDQFSVERPDGSNFTLKIRSTKLEDSAMYFCASIKQGAKNTEAFFGQGTRLTVV.

This clone was detected only once. The chain uses TRBV5-5 and TRBJ1-1; 8 positions agree with TRBD1. This CDR3 comprises 16 residues. The junction had 12 bases not matched to a gene; V was cut back by 3 bases and J by 5 bases. The V gene's germline CDR1 is SGHKS and CDR2 YYEKEE (reference sequence). The CDR3, as DNA: TGTGCCAGCAGCTGGGGCTCGGGCAGGGGGCTAACTGAAGCTTTCTTT. It is translated as CASSWGSGRGLTEAFF. Looking up the rest from reference TRBV5-5 and TRBJ1-1 gives the full variable domain: DAGVTQSPTHLIKTRGQQVTLRCSPISGHKSVSWYQQVLGQGPQFIFQYYEKEERGRGNFPDRFSARQFPNYSSELNVNALLLGDSALYLCASSWGSGRGLTEAFFGQGTRLTVV.

This chain connects TRBV2 to TRBJ1-5; a possible D gene is TRBD1 (5 bases). With 7 bases removed from V and 0 bases from J, the gap between germline ends came to 13 bases. Germline CDR1 reads SNHLY; CDR2 reads FYNNEI. The CDR3 runs 15 residues. The CDR3 spells CASKVSGPSNQPQHF. The CDR3 coding sequence is TGTGCCAGCAAGGTATCAGGGCCTAGCAATCAGCCCCAGCATTTT.

The chain is built from TRBV4-1 and TRBJ2-3; D gene ambiguous. Germline CDR1 and CDR2: MGHRA and YSYEKL. This CDR3 contains 15 residues. V gave up 1 base and J gave up 0 bases, with 8 bases separating them. The CDR3 coding sequence is TGCGCCAGCAGCCAAGGTACTTTTAGCACAGATACGCAGTATTTT. It encodes CASSQGTFSTDTQYF.